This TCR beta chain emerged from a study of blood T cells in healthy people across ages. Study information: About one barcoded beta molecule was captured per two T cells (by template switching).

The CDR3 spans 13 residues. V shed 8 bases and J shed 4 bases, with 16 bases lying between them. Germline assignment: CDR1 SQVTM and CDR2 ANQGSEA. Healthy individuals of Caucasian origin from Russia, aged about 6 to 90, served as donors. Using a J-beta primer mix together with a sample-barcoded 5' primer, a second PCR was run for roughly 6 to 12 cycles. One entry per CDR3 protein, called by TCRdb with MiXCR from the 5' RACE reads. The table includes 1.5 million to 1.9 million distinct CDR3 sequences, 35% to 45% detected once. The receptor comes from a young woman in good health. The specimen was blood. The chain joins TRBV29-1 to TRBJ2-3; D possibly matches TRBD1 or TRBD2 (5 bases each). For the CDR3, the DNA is TGCAGCCGAGGCCCCCGAGGGGCAGATACGCAGTATTTT. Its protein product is CSRGPRGADTQYF.